These 26 T cell receptor beta chains were sequenced from one sample in a study of early stage breast cancer tumors. Using immunoSEQ multiplex PCR, the repertoire was profiled, and TCRdb retains in-frame clones only, with some absent. Of 27,000 or so clones listed, about four fifths are singletons. Source material: blood. The receptors here all came from a person aged 45-65 years with breast cancer.

On this clone itself: Its ends do not fully match the called genes, so a read error is possible. The rearrangement uses TRBV28 and TRBJ2-7, with D uncertain. Germline V gives CDR1 MDHEN, CDR2 SYDVKM. The CDR3 covers 14 residues. The CDR3 sequence is CASSLRAPSYERYF. The CDR3, as DNA: TGTGCCAGCAGTTTAAGGGCACCCTCCTACGAGCGGTACTTC.

This clone was picked up a small number of times. The rearrangement links TRBV27 to TRBJ1-1, with unresolved D. Trimming took 0 bases from V and 0 from J, leaving 5 bases between them. CDR1 and CDR2 from the germline V gene are MNHEY and SMNVEV (reference sequence). This CDR3 is built from 14 residues. CDR3 amino acids: CASSLSPVNTEAFF. CDR3 in DNA: TGTGCCAGCAGTTTATCGCCGGTGAACACTGAAGCTTTCTTT.

This clone was detected only once. This CDR3 is CASSIRPSRVGYGYTF. As DNA, the CDR3 is TGTGCCAGTAGTATAAGACCGAGTAGGGTGGGCTATGGCTACACCTTC. The chain has TRBV19 and TRBJ1-2; D is uncertain. Trimming cost V 2 bases and J 4 bases, with 17 bases left between them. Germline values: CDR1 LNHDA, CDR2 SQIVND (reference sequence). The CDR3 has 16 residues.

The gene calls are TRBV2 and TRBJ2-3; D is ambiguous. Germline V CDR1 and CDR2: SNHLY, FYNNEI. V shed 6 bases and J shed 0 bases, with 10 bases lying between them. The CDR3 runs 14 residues. CDR3 region: CASSRPVSTDTQYF. CDR3 bases: TGTGCCAGCAGCAGACCGGTCAGCACAGATACGCAGTATTTT.

V is TRBV4-1 and J is TRBJ1-5; the match to TRBD1 covers 7 bases. The CDR3 consists of 16 residues. Germline V gives CDR1 MGHRA, CDR2 YSYEKL. Germline trimming cut 1 base from V and 3 bases from J; bases unmatched to any gene: 6. The CDR3 DNA sequence: TGCGCCAGCAGCCAAGCGGACAGGTTGGTCAATCAGCCCCAGCATTTT. Its translation: CASSQADRLVNQPQHF.

The table lists this clone with a few counts. The J gene is TRBJ1-2, the V gene TRBV4-1; D is undetermined. CDR1 is MGHRA and CDR2 is YSYEKL in the germline V gene. The germline V and J ends were trimmed by 6 bases and 8 bases, with 19 bases remaining between them. The length of the CDR3 is 14 residues. CDR3 amino acids: CASRETATFGGYTF. CDR3 in DNA: TGCGCCAGCAGGGAAACAGCGACCTTTGGGGGCTACACCTTC.

This chain uses TRBV7-6 with TRBJ2-7; perhaps TRBD2 as D (6 bases). The CDR3 covers 12 residues. The V gene's germline CDR1 is SGHVS and CDR2 FNYEAQ. V was shortened by 5 bases and J by 4 bases, with 9 bases between the two germline ends. The CDR3, as DNA: TGTGCCAGCAGCGAGGCGGGGTACGAGCAGTACTTC. Its translation: CASSEAGYEQYF. The entire variable domain, with the rest obtained from reference TRBV7-6 and TRBJ2-7, is as follows: GAGVSQSPRYKVTKRGQDVALRCDPISGHVSLYWYRQALGQGPEFLTYFNYEAQQDKSGLPNDRFSAERPEGSISTLTIQRTEQRDSAMYRCASSEAGYEQYFGPGTRLTVT.

This chain uses TRBV29-1 with TRBJ1-3, with D possibly being TRBD1 (5 bases). The V gene lost 0 bases and the J gene lost 0 bases, with 12 bases spanning the gap. The CDR3 runs 16 residues. CDR1 SQVTM and CDR2 ANQGSEA come from the germline V gene. The DNA for the CDR3 is TGCAGCGTTGAAGAACAGGTACACAGCTCTGGAAACACCATATATTTT. This sequence encodes CSVEEQVHSSGNTIYF.

The V and J genes are TRBV23-1 and TRBJ2-7, with D possibly matching TRBD1 (5 bases). TRBV23-1 is an open reading frame whose function is uncertain. This CDR3 comprises 13 residues. Trimming removed 1 base from V and 4 bases from J, with 8 bases in between. CDR3 residues: CASSQWAGYEQYF. CDR3 bases: TGCGCCAGCAGTCAATGGGCAGGGTACGAGCAGTACTTC.

This clone showed up just a few times. The J gene is TRBJ2-3, the V gene TRBV7-9; D is unresolved. Per germline, CDR1 SEHNR and CDR2 FQNEAQ (reference sequence). This CDR3 comprises 12 residues. Trimming pared 3 bases from V and 6 bases from J, leaving 7 bases between. In nucleotides, the CDR3 is TGTGCCAGCAGCTTGGGTGCGGATACGCAGTATTTT. The encoded protein is CASSLGADTQYF. The full variable domain, rest sourced from reference TRBV7-9 and TRBJ2-3, is DTGVSQNPRHKITKRGQNVTFRCDPISEHNRLYWYRQTLGQGPEFLTYFQNEAQLEKSRLLSDRFSAERPKGSFSTLEIQRTEQGDSAMYLCASSLGADTQYFGPGTRLTVL.

This sequence joins TRBV28 and TRBJ1-3, with 7 bases lining up with TRBD1. This CDR3 has 14 residues. Germline V gives CDR1 MDHEN, CDR2 SYDVKM. J gave up 2 bases and V 2 bases, and 0 bases lay outside the gene matches. The DNA for the CDR3 is TGTGCCAGCAGTTTACAGGGGGCTGGAAACACCATATATTTT. It yields the protein CASSLQGAGNTIYF.

Only a few counts were recorded for this clone. The genes are TRBV6-6 and TRBJ1-6; D may be TRBD1 (5 bases). The CDR3 has 13 amino acids. V dropped 5 bases and J dropped 7 bases, with 9 bases sitting between them. Germline V gene lookup returns CDR1 MNHNY and CDR2 SVGAGI (reference sequence). CDR3: CASSTGRNSPLHF. CDR3 coding DNA: TGTGCCAGCAGTACAGGTCGGAATTCACCCCTCCACTTT.

The chain joins TRBV7-2 to TRBJ1-2; D gene uncertain. Trimming pared 2 bases from V and 7 bases from J, leaving 14 bases between. The V gene's germline CDR1 is SGHTA and CDR2 FQGNSA. The CDR3 is 14 residues long. Here the CDR3 DNA reads TGTGCCAGCAGCTTACCTGACGTCTATGGTGGCTACACCTTC. Amino acid sequence: CASSLPDVYGGYTF.

The rearrangement uses TRBV7-3 and TRBJ2-5, with 7 bases aligning to TRBD1. The length of the CDR3 is 15 residues. V was clipped by 6 bases and J by 2 bases; unmatched bases: 9. The germline CDR1 and CDR2 sequences are SGHTA and FQGTGA. The CDR3 DNA is TGTGCCAGCAGTTTGGGACAGAGGACTCAAGAGACCCAGTACTTC. Its protein is CASSLGQRTQETQYF.

V gene TRBV27 combines with J gene TRBJ2-5; unclear D gene. The CDR3 has 15 residues. The ends were cut back, 6 bases at V and 5 bases at J, with 19 bases in the middle. Germline lookup yields CDR1 MNHEY and CDR2 SMNVEV (reference sequence). Here the CDR3 DNA reads TGTGCCAGCAGCCCTTGGGCCAAGACCGGCGAGACCCAGTACTTC. This codes for CASSPWAKTGETQYF.

This clone came up once. The CDR3 DNA reads as TGTGCCAGCAGTGCCAAGGACAGGGTCGACACTGAAGCTTTCTTT. Translating it yields CASSAKDRVDTEAFF. The chain recombines TRBV6-5 with TRBJ1-1, with 8 bases identical to TRBD1. The CDR3 consists of 15 residues. The V and J ends lost 5 bases and 3 bases, in that order; junction bases with no gene match: 8. CDR1 MNHEY and CDR2 SVGAGI come from the germline V gene.

The chain uses TRBV9 and TRBJ2-5; 8 nucleotides line up with TRBD2. The CDR3 length is 15 residues. Losses at the gene ends were 3 bases for V and 3 bases for J; bases not matched to a gene: 7. Germline V CDR1 and CDR2: SGDLS, YYNGEE. This CDR3 is CASSAGSGSKETQYF. In DNA, the CDR3 is TGTGCCAGCAGCGCCGGAAGCGGGAGTAAAGAGACCCAGTACTTC.

This clone has a handful of counts. Here the CDR3 DNA reads TGTGCCAGCGGACAGGGGGGGAGCACAGATACGCAGTATTTT. As protein: CASGQGGSTDTQYF. The rearrangement links TRBV6-4 to TRBJ2-3; 10 bases are a match to TRBD1. The germline CDR1 and CDR2 sequences are MRHNA and SNTAGT. This CDR3 is 14 amino acids long. Trimming removed 8 bases from V and 0 bases from J; junction bases left unmatched: 2.

V and J are TRBV5-1 and TRBJ2-7; 16 positions match TRBD2. The CDR3 extends over 18 amino acids. Germline CDR1 and CDR2: SGHRS and YFSETQ. J gave up 6 bases and V 0 bases, and 9 bases lay outside the gene matches. This CDR3 is CASSLDLGTSGGAIEQYF. Written as DNA, the CDR3 is TGCGCCAGCAGCTTGGATCTGGGGACTAGCGGGGGGGCGATCGAGCAGTACTTC.

This chain links TRBV5-4 with TRBJ1-4, with D unclear. This CDR3 is built from 14 residues. Germline loops: CDR1 SGHNT, CDR2 YYREEE (reference sequence). Trimming pared 4 bases from V and 5 bases from J, leaving 12 bases between. DNA of the CDR3: TGTGCCAGCAGCCAGGTGGCCGGAAATGAAAAACTGTTTTTT. This sequence encodes CASSQVAGNEKLFF.

V and J are TRBV28 and TRBJ2-5; 7 bases are a match to TRBD1. The CDR3 loop spans 14 amino acids. Germline lookup yields CDR1 MDHEN and CDR2 SYDVKM. With 5 bases clipped from V and 0 bases from J, the junction kept 3 bases outside the gene matches. As DNA, the CDR3 is TGTGCCAGCAGTGCACAGGGGAACCAAGAGACCCAGTACTTC. It specifies CASSAQGNQETQYF.

The chain is built from TRBV6-1 and TRBJ2-7, with D uncertain. The CDR3 loop spans 13 amino acids. The V and J ends lost 6 bases and 6 bases respectively, with 15 bases between them. The V gene's germline CDR1 is MNHNS and CDR2 SASEGT. This CDR3 reads CASRVSYVSEQYF. CDR3 sequence (DNA): TGTGCCAGCAGGGTGTCCTATGTCTCCGAGCAGTACTTC.

V and J are TRBV7-2 and TRBJ2-5, with 7 bases identical to TRBD2. After removal of 1 base from V and 3 bases from J, the junction contained 5 bases not matched to a gene. CDR1 is SGHTA and CDR2 is FQGNSA in the germline V gene. The CDR3 is 15 residues long. The DNA for the CDR3 is TGTGCCAGCAGCTTAGTAGGGCTAGCGGAAGAGACCCAGTACTTC. Protein sequence: CASSLVGLAEETQYF.

This rearrangement joins TRBV19 to TRBJ2-7; no clear D gene. Germline-derived CDR1 and CDR2 are LNHDA and SQIVND (reference sequence). Trimming stripped 1 base from V and 6 bases from J, with 13 bases between. The CDR3 covers 14 residues. In nucleotides, the CDR3 is TGTGCCAGTAGTATAGCCGCCTGGGAAGGCGAGCAGTACTTC. Its translation is CASSIAAWEGEQYF.

The chain has TRBV28 and TRBJ2-7, with 9 bases lining up with TRBD1. This CDR3 has 15 residues. The ends lost 3 bases at V and 6 bases at J; junction bases unmatched: 9. Germline loops: CDR1 MDHEN, CDR2 SYDVKM. The CDR3 here is CASSFPWGQGGEQYF. DNA of the CDR3: TGTGCCAGCAGTTTTCCCTGGGGACAGGGTGGCGAGCAGTACTTC.

This chain connects TRBV5-4 to TRBJ2-7; D gene unclear. Germline V CDR1 and CDR2: SGHNT, YYREEE (reference sequence). The CDR3 is 16 amino acids. The germline V and J ends were trimmed by 0 bases and 0 bases, with 13 bases remaining between them. CDR3 amino acids: CASSLAKSSSSYEQYF. CDR3 in DNA: TGTGCCAGCAGCTTGGCGAAGTCCTCCAGCTCCTACGAGCAGTACTTC. Looking up the rest from reference TRBV5-4 and TRBJ2-7 gives the full variable domain: ETGVTQSPTHLIKTRGQQVTLRCSSQSGHNTVSWYQQALGQGPQFIFQYYREEENGRGNFPPRFSGLQFPNYSSELNVNALELDDSALYLCASSLAKSSSSYEQYFGPGTRLTVT.